The source of this T cell receptor beta chain is a study of T cell responses to AZD1222 COVID-19 vaccine. Whole-study results and caveats: The donor cohort was predominantly white British with a female majority, and clonal diversity may have been underestimated.

TCRdb keeps only in-frame clones here, not all; method: immunoSEQ multiplex PCR. The repertoire has fewer than 200,000 clones, more than 80% of them found once; the top ten carry roughly 6%. Trimming shortened V by 0 bases and J by 4 bases, and 24 bases separated the two germline ends. Germline V gene sequence: CDR1 ENHRY, CDR2 SYGVKD. The CDR3 has 20 residues. Concerning this clone itself: The antigen remains undetermined.

The sequencing here drew on peripheral blood, taken on day 0 of AZD1222 vaccination. This clonotype originated in an adult in good health. The chain has TRBV10-3 and TRBJ2-2, with TRBD1 as a possible D gene (6 bases). The CDR3 nucleotides are TGTGCCATCAGTGAGTCGTTCTGGAATCGCTTCGAAGGGGGCACCGGGGAGCTGTTTTTT. This codes for CAISESFWNRFEGGTGELFF.